These 10 T cell receptor beta chains were sequenced from one sample in a study of blood T cell repertoires in COVID-19. Here immunoSEQ multiplex PCR was the method, and the copy in TCRdb shows in-frame clones only, minus some. The repertoire consists of about 200,000 clones, with about nine tenths occurring once and the leading ten covering 5.5% to 7%. Input material: peripheral blood. These receptors were collected from an elderly man with acute or convalescent COVID-19.

This clone came up once. V is TRBV19 and J is TRBJ1-4; 10 bases are a match to TRBD1. The ends lost 4 bases at V and 7 bases at J; junction bases unmatched: 6. Germline-derived CDR1 and CDR2 are LNHDA and SQIVND (reference sequence). The CDR3 length is 15 residues. The CDR3 is CASSREDRGSEKLFF. The CDR3 bases are TGTGCCAGTAGTAGGGAGGACAGGGGGTCTGAAAAACTGTTTTTT.

The chain uses TRBV7-9 and TRBJ2-7; D is ambiguous. The CDR3 is 14 residues long. Trimming took off 0 bases at V and 5 bases at J, with 11 bases between the two ends. Germline-derived CDR1 and CDR2 are SEHNR and FQNEAQ (reference sequence). The CDR3 region is CASSLAVLTDEQYF. CDR3 sequence (DNA): TGTGCCAGCAGCTTAGCGGTGCTAACGGACGAGCAGTACTTC.

The chain has TRBV7-8 and TRBJ2-6, with 7 bases lining up with TRBD1. The trim removed 4 bases at V and 2 bases at J, leaving 5 bases unmatched. The germline CDR1 and CDR2 sequences are SGHVS and FQNEAQ. The CDR3 extends over 16 amino acids. The CDR3 protein is CASSSTGYTGANVLTF. CDR3 in DNA: TGTGCCAGCAGCTCGACAGGGTATACTGGGGCCAACGTCCTGACTTTC.

This chain joins TRBV7-2 and TRBJ2-7; 7 bases agree with TRBD1. V was clipped by 4 bases and J by 0 bases; unmatched bases: 3. This CDR3 is 14 amino acids long. CDR1 and CDR2 (germline): SGHTA, FQGNSA. Written as DNA, the CDR3 is TGTGCCAGCAGCTCGGGACAGCTCTCCTACGAGCAGTACTTC. As protein: CASSSGQLSYEQYF.

This rearrangement joins TRBV7-2 to TRBJ2-2; no firm D call. The CDR3 contains 12 residues. Germline CDR1 reads SGHTA; CDR2 reads FQGNSA. The V end lost 3 bases, the J end lost 6 bases, and 5 bases lay between the germline ends. The CDR3 loop reads CASSFTAGELFF. CDR3 sequence (DNA): TGTGCCAGCAGCTTCACAGCCGGGGAGCTGTTTTTT.

This clone showed up just a few times. This rearrangement joins TRBV11-2 to TRBJ2-7; TRBD1 agrees at 12 bases. Per the germline V gene, CDR1 is SGHAT and CDR2 is FQNNGV. The CDR3 totals 15 residues. J gave up 5 bases and V 3 bases, and 5 bases lay outside the gene matches. This CDR3 reads CASSFLRDRGHEQYF. Written as DNA, the CDR3 is TGTGCCAGCAGCTTCCTCCGGGACAGGGGGCACGAGCAGTACTTC. Using reference TRBV11-2 and TRBJ2-7 for the parts outside the CDR3, the full variable domain is EAGVAQSPRYKIIEKRQSVAFWCNPISGHATLYWYQQILGQGPKLLIQFQNNGVVDDSQLPKDRFSAERLKGVDSTLKIQPAKLEDSAVYLCASSFLRDRGHEQYFGPGTRLTVT.

This clone was detected only a few times. This sequence joins TRBV30 and TRBJ1-2; 8 nucleotides match TRBD1. CDR3 length equals 15 residues. Germline CDR1 GTSNPN, CDR2 SVGIG (reference sequence). Losses at the gene ends were 0 bases for V and 8 bases for J; bases not matched to a gene: 11. The CDR3 region has the DNA TGTGCCTGGAGTGTGCCCTTCCAGGGGGCGCGAGGCTACACCTTC. This encodes CAWSVPFQGARGYTF.

V is TRBV28 and J is TRBJ2-2; 7 bases agree with TRBD1. J was trimmed by 4 bases and V by 11 bases; bases with no gene match: 13. From germline, CDR1 is MDHEN and CDR2 SYDVKM. The CDR3 extends over 15 amino acids. CDR3 region: CAVENRQGGTGELFF. CDR3 nucleotide sequence: TGTGCCGTGGAAAACCGACAGGGCGGCACCGGGGAGCTGTTTTTT.

This chain connects TRBV10-3 to TRBJ1-1; D unresolved. Trimming removed 2 bases from V and 4 bases from J, with 5 bases in between. The germline CDR1 and CDR2 sequences are ENHRY and SYGVKD. The CDR3 contains 12 residues. CDR3 sequence reads: CAISEPLTEAFF. The CDR3 bases are TGTGCCATCAGTGAGCCCCTCACTGAAGCTTTCTTT.

This chain links TRBV4-1 with TRBJ1-2; D not resolved. The CDR3 extends over 16 amino acids. V shed 4 bases and J shed 1 base, with 16 bases lying between them. Germline V lookup: CDR1 MGHRA, CDR2 YSYEKL. The CDR3 DNA reads as TGCGCCAGCAGCCCCCTGTGGCCACAAAGTAACTATGGCTACACCTTC. Translation gives CASSPLWPQSNYGYTF.